This paragraph reports one T cell receptor (beta chain). This clonotype occurred a few times. The specificity of this receptor is unknown. No per-base quality is available; no much larger clone lies one base away. TCRdb lists the instrument as Illumina NovaSeq 6000. TCRalpha and TCRbeta cDNA libraries were built by 5'RACE with constant-segment primers, adding sample barcodes and unique molecular identifiers. RNA was extracted from every sample with Trizol reagent. Libraries were amplified in two PCR steps, with a second sample barcode and Illumina TruSeq adapters added in the second step. Libraries were sequenced on an Illumina NovaSeq with 2 x 150 bp paired-end reads. The paper's processing steps were these. Demultiplexing of reads and collapsing into UMI-guided consensus sequences were performed with migec v1.2.7. Using mixcr v2.1.11, UMI consensuses were aligned to TRA and TRB V and J templates and then assembled into clonotypes. A clonotype was counted as expanded or contracted only if both edgeR and NoisET called the change significant, with noise models trained on biological replicates. For edgeR calls, the thresholds were a false discovery rate-adjusted p below 0.01 and a log2 fold-change of 1. As an exploratory analysis of dynamics, max-normalized trajectories of the 1000 most abundant clonotypes were examined with PCA combined with hierarchical clustering. The CD4 or CD8 phenotype of responding clones was assigned using the separately sequenced CD4+ and CD8+ repertoires. The public reads were reprocessed in TCRdb via fastp at Q25 and MiXCR, keeping in-frame beta chains. Duplicate CDR3 protein sequences are folded into a single record with the most common DNA and genes. TCRdb's processing, not the authors' own work, is the source of the V and J calls. Across this sample there are tens of thousands of distinct CDR3 sequences, with around 16% seen only once. 39% of the sample lies in the top ten.

This record belongs to a study of T-cell memory formation after mild COVID-19 (dated by TCRdb to the early 2020s). Broadly, across the study: Most TCR sequence clusters were specific to one of the two donors. In a couple of donors, T-cell clones that expanded and contracted after mild COVID-19 were followed by sequencing TCRalpha and TCRbeta repertoires longitudinally. The cohort comprised two young, previously healthy adult volunteers, one female and one male.

After removal of 3 bases from V and 2 bases from J, the junction retains 11 bases not matched to a gene. Reading from cysteine to phenylalanine, the CDR3 counts 17 amino acids. Only CDR3 DNA remains: 51 bases, in frame from the first base. CDR1 KGHSH and CDR2 LQKENI are derived from the germline V gene. PBMCs were isolated by Ficoll-Paque density gradient centrifugation. Results and caveats for the whole study, not just this receptor: The detection of some responding clones in pre-infection memory suggests that pre-existing cross-reactive memory T cells joined the SARS-CoV-2 response. Balanced CD4/CD8 phenotypes were observed for clones contracting from day 15 to 85, whereas a bias towards CD4+ was observed for a second wave of clones expanding from day 15 to 37. The second-wave clones that peaked on day 37 were not confirmed to be SARS-CoV-2 specific. Contracting CD4+ clones turned up mainly in the CM and EM memory subsets, whereas EMRA was where CD8+ clones were enriched. The study included only a couple of mild cases, and larger cohorts that include severe cases with pre-infection samples were judged to be necessary.

The chain is made from TRBV18 and TRBJ2-5; TRBD1 agrees with 8 junctional bases. Sequencing input: PBMCs or a T cell subset sorted from them (not recorded which). The source is a man aged 18 to 29 who had mild COVID-19 (a few samples of this study predate the infection). The sample titles of this study are shuffled in the database, so cell type and time point are left out; the donor was told from shared clones. The nucleotide sequence reads TGTGCCAGCTCACCGGGACAAGGGACAGGCTCACAAGAGACCCAGTACTTC. Translation gives CASSPGQGTGSQETQYF. The CDR3, completed at both ends by the reference TRBV18 and TRBJ2-5 genes, gives the full variable domain NAGVMQNPRHLVRRRGQEARLRCSPMKGHSHVYWYRQLPEEGLKFMVYLQKENIIDESGMPKERFSAEFPKEGPSILRIQQVVRGDSAAYFCASSPGQGTGSQETQYFGPGTRLLVL.